This TCR beta chain was recovered during a study of T cells in Graves' hyperthyroidism and ophthalmopathy. The V gene's germline CDR1 is KGHDR and CDR2 SFDVKD. The CDR3 spans 15 residues. Trimming shortened V by 3 bases and J by 4 bases, and 12 bases separated the two germline ends. Authors of the study amplified TCR beta CDR3 regions from RNA transcripts. HTBI primers were used for first-round RT-PCR of the TCR CDR3. TCRdb ran MiXCR on the multiplex PCR reads and lists one entry per CDR3 protein. The sample gives 500,000 to 750,000 distinct CDR3 sequences, approximately 14% of which show up once; 7.3% is in the top ten. Stable hyperthyroidism: no ophthalmopathy progression over 18 months of follow-up. Over 9 ml of fresh peripheral blood supplied the PBMCs.

This chain joins TRBV24-1 and TRBJ2-1; D may match TRBD1 or TRBD2 (6 bases each). The TCR was taken from a woman aged 30 to 39 with Graves' hyperthyroidism. The material sequenced was blood. CDR3 nucleotides: TGTGCCACCAGTGATGGGGGCGGGACTTACAATGAGCAGTTCTTC. The encoded protein is CATSDGGGTYNEQFF.